The TCR beta chain under discussion was sequenced for a study of low-dose radiotherapy and immunotherapy resistance in tumors. Trimming cost V 8 bases and J 2 bases, with 13 bases left between them. The CDR3 covers 13 residues. In germline, CDR1 is MDHEN, CDR2 SYDVKM. Time point meaning: before trial treatment. Nivolumab, ipilimumab, aspirin, low-dose cyclophosphamide and low-dose radiotherapy were given to donors. Priming of first-strand cDNA relied on TRAV- and TRBV-specific primers (covering alpha and beta chains). The PCR that amplified TCRs ran for about 20 cycles, relying on a constant-region primer and a V-primer adapter. MiXCR, applied by TCRdb to the reads, yields one record per CDR3 protein. The sample lists roughly 36,000 distinct CDR3 sequences; 25% to 40% were seen once. Judged by abundance, this clonotype is medium-sized (0.01 to 0.1%).

The source of this sequence is a male donor with gallbladder cancer. This chain links TRBV28 with TRBJ2-7; D unclear. The specimen was PBMCs, collected before treatment. CDR3 DNA sequence: TGTGCCAGCTCGGGCACCCCTCCCTACGAGCAGTACTTC. Protein sequence: CASSGTPPYEQYF.